Sequencing of this T cell receptor (beta chain) was carried out in a study of T cells in tumors after PD-1 blockade (dated by TCRdb to the late 2010s). For the study in its entirety: Patients with prior checkpoint blockade, systemic immunosuppressant use, or recent radiotherapy or other anti-cancer therapy within 4 weeks were excluded. An average of about 26,000 TCR templates (range roughly 554-99,264) and approximately 6,500 unique clonotypes was obtained for tumor samples, 15 to 25-fold deeper than single-cell TCR sequencing. The study performed paired single-cell RNA and TCR sequencing on site-matched tumors from BCC or SCC patients before and after anti-PD-1 therapy. RECIST version 1.1 was used to assess clinical response. While on anti-PD-1 treatment, some of the patients also continued taking daily vismodegib 150 mg. Patients were treated with either pembrolizumab 200 mg every 3 weeks or cemiplimab 350 mg every 2 weeks. On the study overall, not on this receptor specifically: Where the novel T cell clones came from was not identified, and possible sources could include lymphoid organs or rare unexpanded clones inside the tumor or in the tumor periphery. Clonal replacement was observed only between pre- and post-treatment samples and not between two pre-treatment samples, a pattern that was regarded as arguing against biopsy timing or location artifacts. Approximately 38% of the TCR clonotypes from tumors also showed up in blood, and some novel exhausted tumor clones were present in pre-treatment blood, which suggests peripheral recruitment. Exhausted CD8+ clones expanded after therapy were found to be mostly novel clonotypes undetected pre-treatment, suggesting clonal replacement rather than reinvigoration of pre-existing clones.

This clone was seen just once. This clone's antigen is unknown. Per-base quality was not reported, and no clone a single base away is much larger than it. The label giving this sample's time point can be read as: first of two pre-therapy site-matched biopsies about two months apart. Site-matched tumor biopsies were taken from the same primary tumor before and after PD-1 blockade. Genomic DNA extracted from tumor biopsies or peripheral blood was used for bulk TCRbeta sequencing, with input ranging from about 616 ng to 6,500 ng. To detect rare clonotypes with greater sensitivity than single-cell TCR sequencing, bulk TCRbeta sequencing was done on the leftover biopsy material. All patients had histologically proven advanced or metastatic basal or squamous cell carcinoma and were poor candidates for surgical resection. The basal cell carcinoma cohort was made up of roughly eleven patients, and bulk tumor TCR sequencing was performed for roughly 8 of these patients. Fresh biopsies came from the site of the primary tumor, and part of the tissue was kept in RNAlater for exome and bulk TCR sequencing.

The germline V gene sets CDR1 to MGHRA and CDR2 to YSYEKL. V and J are trimmed by 0 bases and 0 bases, and the gene matches miss 8 bases of the junction. From the cysteine through the phenylalanine, the CDR3 covers 19 amino acids. The entry retains the CDR3 DNA only, 57 bases that are in frame from base 1. The immunoSEQ platform was used to carry out deep TCRbeta sequencing. Per the original workflow: For further analysis, only productive rearrangements were exported out of the immunoSEQ Analyzer. A two-sided binomial test at Bonferroni-corrected P below 0.01 was used to call clones with significant expansion or contraction between timepoints. Bulk TCRbeta clonotypes were assigned T cell phenotypes by matching to single-cell RNA+TCR-seq clones sharing the same TCRbeta sequence. Clone enrichment in tumor was calculated as tumor frequency divided by PBMC frequency from bulk TCR sequencing. TCRs were grouped by GLIPH into specificity groups, defined as clusters of distinct TCRs likely recognizing common antigens via shared CDR3 motifs. Drawn from immuneACCESS, this table holds only the in-frame rearrangements with V and J called that TCRdb kept. Clones are partly lost; checked studies trace under half to an unresolved V gene and leave the rest unexplained. V, J and clone size derive from that table, while D and trimming were established from the DNA sequence. The sample includes approximately 4,300 clones, with about 73% observed a single time. Clones ranked in the top ten supply approximately 7.8% of the sample.

In this chain, TRBV4-1 is recombined with TRBJ1-4; TRBD1 aligns with 9 central bases. The sequence was collected from a human donor with basal cell carcinoma. The sequencing used tumor tissue, collected before anti-PD-1 treatment. The sequenced DNA is TGCGCCAGCAGCCAAGACGGCCGACAGGGGGTGGCAACTAATGAAAAACTGTTTTTT. This codes for CASSQDGRQGVATNEKLFF.